Following are 19 T cell receptor beta chains from one sample sequenced in a study of cytomegalovirus exposure and HLA in healthy donors. 60 Vbeta and 13 Jbeta primers were used in PCR. Produced via immunoSEQ multiplex PCR; TCRdb's table is partial and in-frame only. The top ten hold about 4.9% of the sample, which has approximately 120,000 clones, just under 75% seen once. Material for sequencing was PBMCs. These receptor sequences come from a man between 60 and 75 years old in good health and CMV-seropositive.

V and J are TRBV11-2 and TRBJ2-4, with TRBD2 matching over 12 bases. The CDR3 length is 16 residues. CDR1 is SGHAT, CDR2 FQNNGV, per germline. V shed 5 bases, J shed 8 bases, and the junction held 10 bases outside the gene matches. The DNA for the CDR3 is TGTGCCAGCAGCAACGTGGCTAGCGGGGGGGGAGACATTCAGTACTTC. This translates into CASSNVASGGGDIQYF.

The chain links TRBV27 to TRBJ2-2; D may be TRBD1 (5 bases). In germline, CDR1 is MNHEY, CDR2 SMNVEV (reference sequence). Trimming removed 4 bases at V and 6 bases at J, with 9 bases between. The CDR3 is 13 residues long. The chain's CDR3 is CASSSQGSGELFF. The CDR3 nucleotides read TGTGCCAGCAGTTCGCAGGGTTCCGGGGAGCTGTTTTTT.

V usage is TRBV2 and J usage is TRBJ1-1; the D is unclear. V shed 8 bases and J shed 4 bases, with 14 bases lying between them. From germline, CDR1 is SNHLY and CDR2 FYNNEI. CDR3 size: 13 residues. The CDR3 nucleotides are TGTGCCAGCGATATGGAGGGAGGCACTGAAGCTTTCTTT. As protein: CASDMEGGTEAFF.

The chain links TRBV29-1 to TRBJ2-5; unclear D gene. Judging by the DNA end, TRBJ2-7 fits better; the J call may be wrong. Looked up from germline, CDR1 is SQVTM and CDR2 is ANQGSEA. The CDR3 length is 13 residues. As DNA, the CDR3 is TGCAGCGTTGAAGAAGCCGGAGTATACGAGCAGTACTTC. Its protein product is CSVEEAGVYEQYF.

This clone occurred a few times. The rearrangement uses TRBV6-5 and TRBJ2-5; D remains ambiguous. The J call may be incorrect, as the DNA end agrees better with TRBJ2-7. The germline CDR1 and CDR2 sequences are MNHEY and SVGAGI. The CDR3 runs to 11 residues. CDR3 in DNA: TGTGCCGTCACTGACACCTACGAGCAGTACTTC. It codes for CAVTDTYEQYF.

The chain carries TRBV11-1 and TRBJ2-7; 7 positions match TRBD1. CDR1 and CDR2 (germline): SGHAT, FQDESV (reference sequence). The CDR3 is made up of 13 amino acids. V gave up 4 bases and J gave up 3 bases; unmatched junction bases: 3. As DNA, the CDR3 is TGTGCCAGCAGCTGGGGACAGATCTACGAGCAGTACTTC. Translating gives CASSWGQIYEQYF. The entire variable domain, with the rest obtained from reference TRBV11-1 and TRBJ2-7, is as follows: EAEVAQSPRYKITEKSQAVAFWCDPISGHATLYWYRQILGQGPELLVQFQDESVVDDSQLPKDRFSAERLKGVDSTLKIQPAELGDSAMYLCASSWGQIYEQYFGPGTRLTVT.

This clone occurred once. The rearrangement joins TRBV5-1 to TRBJ1-1; the D gene is possibly TRBD1 (5 bases). The CDR3 extends over 10 amino acids. Trimming cost V 5 bases and J 10 bases, with 9 bases left between them. CDR1 SGHRS and CDR2 YFSETQ come from the germline V gene. The CDR3 here is CASRGPGAFF. In DNA form, the CDR3 reads TGCGCCAGCAGGGGGCCTGGAGCTTTCTTT.

This chain joins TRBV10-3 and TRBJ2-3; 12 bases match TRBD2. Germline V gives CDR1 ENHRY, CDR2 SYGVKD. V lost 6 bases to trimming and J lost 5 bases; unmatched junction nucleotides: 6. The CDR3 contains 15 residues. CDR3 residues: CAIRPSGGAEDTQYF. As DNA, the CDR3 is TGTGCCATCAGACCTAGCGGGGGGGCGGAAGATACGCAGTATTTT.

This chain joins TRBV28 and TRBJ1-2; D is uncertain. The CDR3 loop spans 12 amino acids. Germline V CDR1 and CDR2: MDHEN, SYDVKM. The V end lost 7 bases, the J end lost 4 bases, and 10 bases lay between the germline ends. The CDR3 DNA is TGTGCCAGCAAGTTGCGGGGCTATGGCTACACCTTC. Its translation: CASKLRGYGYTF.

The V gene is TRBV15, the J gene TRBJ2-7; no clear D gene. V lost 0 bases and J 3 bases, leaving 6 bases between the germline ends. The germline V gene has CDR1 LNHNV and CDR2 YYDKDF (reference sequence). This CDR3 has 13 amino acids. CDR3 loop: CATSRDPRYEQYF. DNA for the CDR3: TGTGCCACCAGCAGAGATCCCCGCTACGAGCAGTACTTC.

This clone was counted a few times. The CDR3 DNA reads TGTGCCAGCAGCCTACTGGCGGTAATGGCCCAGTACTTC. Its protein product is CASSLLAVMAQYF. The chain couples TRBV7-2 to TRBJ2-5; no reliable D call. The CDR3 has 13 amino acids. The V end was cut by 5 bases, the J end by 9 bases, with 16 bases between. CDR1 is SGHTA and CDR2 is FQGNSA in the germline V gene.

The CDR3 DNA follows: TGTGCCAGCAACGCGAGGGAAGGTGGGGCCAACGTCCTGACTTTC. Encoded protein: CASNAREGGANVLTF. The chain joins TRBV6-5 to TRBJ2-6; maybe TRBD2 (5 bases). The germline V gene encodes CDR1 MNHEY and CDR2 SVGAGI. The V gene lost 7 bases and the J gene lost 3 bases, with 13 bases spanning the gap. This CDR3 is 15 amino acids long.

Only a few counts were recorded for this clone. The chain has TRBV7-9 and TRBJ2-7; D might be TRBD1 (6 bases). Germline lookup yields CDR1 SEHNR and CDR2 FQNEAQ (reference sequence). CDR3 size: 15 residues. Trimming left V 2 bases short and J 7 bases short, with 18 bases between. In nucleotides, the CDR3 is TGTGCCAGCAGCTTATTGGGGGAGCGAACAGGGGAGCAGTACTTC. This gives the protein CASSLLGERTGEQYF.

The rearrangement joins TRBV6-5 to TRBJ1-4; D gene uncertain. The V end lost 8 bases, the J end lost 0 bases, and 10 bases lay between the germline ends. The CDR3 length is 14 residues. In germline, CDR1 is MNHEY, CDR2 SVGAGI. CDR3 nucleotides: TGTGCCAGCCGAGGGCTCGCAACTAATGAAAAACTGTTTTTT. As protein: CASRGLATNEKLFF.

V usage is TRBV10-1 and J usage is TRBJ1-4, with D uncertain. CDR1 and CDR2 (germline): WNHNN, SYGVQD (reference sequence). Trimming left V 0 bases short and J 5 bases short, with 16 bases between. This CDR3 is built from 17 residues. CDR3 loop: CASSESLHKSGNEKLFF. DNA of the CDR3: TGCGCCAGCAGTGAGTCGCTGCATAAATCAGGAAATGAAAAACTGTTTTTT.

This clone came up a few times. The chain uses TRBV5-1 and TRBJ1-2, with D maybe TRBD1 (6 bases). Germline V gene data show CDR1 as SGHRS and CDR2 as YFSETQ. CDR3 size: 17 residues. Trimming removed 0 bases from V and 5 bases from J, with 20 bases in between. The CDR3 here is CASSLEVPEQGGYGYTF. The CDR3 bases are TGCGCCAGCAGCTTGGAGGTCCCGGAACAGGGTGGGTATGGCTACACCTTC.

This rearrangement joins TRBV5-4 to TRBJ2-5; 9 positions agree with TRBD2. Germline V gives CDR1 SGHNT, CDR2 YYREEE (reference sequence). With 0 bases clipped from V and 2 bases from J, the junction kept 11 bases outside the gene matches. This CDR3 region has 18 residues. The CDR3 loop reads CASSLGGRSGGLQETQYF. The CDR3 coding sequence is TGTGCCAGCAGCTTGGGGGGGAGGAGCGGGGGGTTACAAGAGACCCAGTACTTC.

The genes are TRBV7-6 and TRBJ2-1; a weak D match, TRBD2 (6 bases). Germline V CDR1 and CDR2: SGHVS, FNYEAQ. Trimming took off 2 bases at V and 6 bases at J, with 23 bases between the two ends. The CDR3 is 18 amino acids. The CDR3 DNA reads as TGTGCCAGCAGCTTAAACCCTCTAGCGTTGGGGGGTTCCAATGAGCAGTTCTTC. This encodes CASSLNPLALGGSNEQFF.

This clone was observed many times. The chain is built from TRBV7-9 and TRBJ1-6; 9 nucleotides line up with TRBD1. Germline V CDR1 and CDR2: SEHNR, FQNEAQ (reference sequence). The CDR3 covers 14 residues. J lost 7 bases, V lost 3 bases, and 1 base had no gene match. This CDR3 reads CASSFGTGNSPLHF. CDR3 coding DNA: TGTGCCAGCAGCTTTGGGACAGGGAATTCACCCCTCCACTTT. Full variable domain (outside the CDR3, taken from reference TRBV7-9 and TRBJ1-6): DTGVSQNPRHKITKRGQNVTFRCDPISEHNRLYWYRQTLGQGPEFLTYFQNEAQLEKSRLLSDRFSAERPKGSFSTLEIQRTEQGDSAMYLCASSFGTGNSPLHFGNGTRLTVT.